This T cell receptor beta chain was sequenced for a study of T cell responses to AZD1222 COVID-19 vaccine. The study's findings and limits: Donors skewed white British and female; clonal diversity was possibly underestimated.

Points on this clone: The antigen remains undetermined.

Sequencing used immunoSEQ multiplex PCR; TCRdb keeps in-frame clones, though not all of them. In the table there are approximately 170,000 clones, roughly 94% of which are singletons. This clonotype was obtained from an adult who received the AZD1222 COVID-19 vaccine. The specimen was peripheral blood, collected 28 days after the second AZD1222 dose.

CDR3 amino acids: CSPTQGPSTEAFF. The CDR3, as DNA: TGCAGCCCTACCCAAGGTCCGAGCACTGAAGCTTTCTTT. The V gene is TRBV29-1, the J gene TRBJ1-1; D not certain. The CDR3 has 13 residues. The V gene lost 8 bases and the J gene lost 4 bases, with 17 bases spanning the gap. The germline CDR1 and CDR2 sequences are SQVTM and ANQGSEA.